This is a list of T cell receptor beta chains from one sample in a study of blood T cell repertoires in COVID-19. Some clones are missing from TCRdb's copy, which holds only in-frame ones; the method was immunoSEQ multiplex PCR. There are about 180,000 clones in the sample; around 87% occur only once, and 2.9% lies in the top ten. Sequencing was done on a sample of peripheral blood. These receptors all come from a woman aged 25-40 years with active or convalescent COVID-19. The CDR3 runs from the conserved cysteine through the conserved F or W. Fields, in order: J gene, CDR3 length, V gene, CDR3 protein.

TRBJ1-2	14	TRBV10-3	CAISEGGRFYGYTF
TRBJ1-5	14	TRBV7-2	CASSSDSSNQPQHF
TRBJ2-7	17	TRBV28	CASSSRGGGMDSYEQYF
TRBJ1-1	14	TRBV2	CASRTPKGDTEAFF
TRBJ1-3	14	TRBV7-2	CASSLGSSGNTIYF
TRBJ1-3	17	TRBV19	CASSSEPPGNFGNTIYF
TRBJ1-6	13	TRBV28	CASNRERDSPLHF
TRBJ1-2	13	TRBV18	CASSPQGAQGYTF
TRBJ1-5	15	TRBV27	CASGSRGLGNQPQHF
TRBJ1-1	16	TRBV20-1	CSASLMDRGPNTEAFF
TRBJ2-2	15	TRBV11-3	CASSLRGGATGELFF
TRBJ1-1	14	TRBV4-1	CASSQPGGGTEAFF
TRBJ2-2	15	TRBV23-1	CASSRLAVGTGELFF
TRBJ2-7	13	TRBV30	CAWGEWGLDEQYF
TRBJ2-7	17	TRBV4-2	CASSREGASTGIYEQYF
TRBJ2-1	15	TRBV19	CASSITSGRRNEQFF
TRBJ1-5	14	TRBV18	CASSPRTGNQPQHF
TRBJ1-5	16	TRBV10-3	CAISESKGISNQPQHF
TRBJ2-2	16	TRBV6-5	CASSSLSGRVTGELFF
TRBJ1-2	15	TRBV5-1	CASSLRGGGVFGYTF
TRBJ2-7	13	TRBV27	CASSPPLSYEQYF
TRBJ2-3	14	TRBV2	CASSWRAYTDTQYF
TRBJ2-3	16	TRBV20-1	CSVSPPGLAFADTQYF
TRBJ2-3	18	TRBV2	CASRGFTSGGAQTDTQYF
TRBJ1-2	16	TRBV6-5	CASSYSAGGLSYGYTF
TRBJ2-1	13	TRBV18	CASSPRENNEQFF
TRBJ2-7	15	TRBV27	CASSLSRLAIYEQYF
TRBJ1-1	12	TRBV19	CASSKGVTEAFF
TRBJ1-1	12	TRBV6-5	CASSLPPGEAFF
TRBJ1-6	17	TRBV7-5	CARSSDCHHQNNSPLHF
TRBJ2-1	19	TRBV13	CASSPPRTSGGSVYNEQFF
TRBJ1-3	15	TRBV9	CASSVNPSSGNTIYF
TRBJ1-1	13	TRBV3-1/TRBV3-2	CASSRQGVAEAFF